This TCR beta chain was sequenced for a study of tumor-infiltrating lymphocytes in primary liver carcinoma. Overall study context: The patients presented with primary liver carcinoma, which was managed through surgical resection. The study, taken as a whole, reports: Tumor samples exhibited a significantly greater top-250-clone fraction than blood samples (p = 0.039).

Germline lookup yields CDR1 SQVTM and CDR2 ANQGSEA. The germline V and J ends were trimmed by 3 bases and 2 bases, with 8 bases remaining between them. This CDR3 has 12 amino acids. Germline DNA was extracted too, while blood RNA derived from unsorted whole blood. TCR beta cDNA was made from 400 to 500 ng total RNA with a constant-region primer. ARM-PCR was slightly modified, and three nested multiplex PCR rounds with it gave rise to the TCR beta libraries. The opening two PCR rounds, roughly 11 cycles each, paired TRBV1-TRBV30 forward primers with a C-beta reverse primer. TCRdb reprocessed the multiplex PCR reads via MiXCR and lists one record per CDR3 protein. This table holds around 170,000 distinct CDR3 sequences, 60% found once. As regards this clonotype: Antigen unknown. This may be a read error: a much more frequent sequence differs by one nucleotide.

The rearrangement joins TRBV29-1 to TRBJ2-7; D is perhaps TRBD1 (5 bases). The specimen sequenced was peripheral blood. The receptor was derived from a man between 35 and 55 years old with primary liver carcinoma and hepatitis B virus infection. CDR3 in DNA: TGCAGCGTTGACGACAGCCCCTACGAGCAGTACTTC. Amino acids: CSVDDSPYEQYF.